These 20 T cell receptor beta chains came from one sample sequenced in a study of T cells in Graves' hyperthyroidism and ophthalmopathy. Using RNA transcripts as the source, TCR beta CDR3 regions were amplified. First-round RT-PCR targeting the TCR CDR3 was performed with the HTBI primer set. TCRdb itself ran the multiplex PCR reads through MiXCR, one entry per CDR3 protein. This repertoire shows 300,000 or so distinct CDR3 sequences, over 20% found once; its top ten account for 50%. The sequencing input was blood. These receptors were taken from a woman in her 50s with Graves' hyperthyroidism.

The CDR3 coding sequence is TGTGCCAGTAGGGACGATACCTACAATGAGCAGTTCTTC. Its protein product is CASRDDTYNEQFF. This chain connects TRBV19 to TRBJ2-1; no reliable D call. The CDR3 loop spans 13 amino acids. Germline V gives CDR1 LNHDA, CDR2 SQIVND (reference sequence). V gave up 6 bases and J gave up 2 bases, with 8 bases separating them. The full variable domain, in which reference TRBV19 and TRBJ2-1 provide the parts outside the CDR3, is DGGITQSPKYLFRKEGQNVTLSCEQNLNHDAMYWYRQDPGQGLRLIYYSQIVNDFQKGDIAEGYSVSREKKESFPLTVTSAQKNPTAFYLCASRDDTYNEQFFGPGTRLTVL.

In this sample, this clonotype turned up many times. The CDR3 nucleotides read TGTGCCAGCAGCTTGTTGGGTGAGCATAATTCACCCCTCCACTTT. It specifies CASSLLGEHNSPLHF. The gene calls are TRBV11-2 and TRBJ1-6; the D is unclear. The germline gives CDR1 SGHAT, CDR2 FQNNGV. CDR3 size: 15 residues. V lost 3 bases, J lost 5 bases, and 11 bases lay in between.

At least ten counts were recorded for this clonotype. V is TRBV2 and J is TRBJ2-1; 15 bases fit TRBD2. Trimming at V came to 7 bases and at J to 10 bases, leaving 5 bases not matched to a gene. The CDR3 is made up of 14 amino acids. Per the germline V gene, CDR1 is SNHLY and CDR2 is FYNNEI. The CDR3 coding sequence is TGTGCCAGCAAGGGACTAGCGGGAGGACTGGAGCAGTTCTTC. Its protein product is CASKGLAGGLEQFF.

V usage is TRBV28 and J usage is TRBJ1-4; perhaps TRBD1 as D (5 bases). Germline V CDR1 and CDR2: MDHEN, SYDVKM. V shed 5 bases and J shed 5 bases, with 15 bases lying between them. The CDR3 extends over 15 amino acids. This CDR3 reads CASSAGGTGNEKLFF. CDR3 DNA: TGTGCCAGCAGTGCCGGCGGGACGGGCAATGAAAAACTGTTTTTT. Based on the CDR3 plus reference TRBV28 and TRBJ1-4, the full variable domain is DVKVTQSSRYLVKRTGEKVFLECVQDMDHENMFWYRQDPGLGLRLIYFSYDVKMKEKGDIPEGYSVSREKKERFSLILESASTNQTSMYLCASSAGGTGNEKLFFGSGTQLSVL.

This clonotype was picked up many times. The CDR3, as DNA: TGTGCCAAGAAACTAGCGGGAAAGAGCGAGCAGTACTTC. It specifies CAKKLAGKSEQYF. The chain is built from TRBV24-1 and TRBJ2-7; TRBD2 agrees at 10 bases. V shed 11 bases and J 6 bases; nucleotides not matched to a gene: 9. Germline CDR1 is KGHDR and CDR2 is SFDVKD. This CDR3 comprises 13 residues.

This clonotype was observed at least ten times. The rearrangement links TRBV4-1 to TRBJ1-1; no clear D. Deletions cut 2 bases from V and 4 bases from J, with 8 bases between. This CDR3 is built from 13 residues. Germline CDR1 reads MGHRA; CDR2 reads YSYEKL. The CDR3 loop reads CASSQIPGTEAFF. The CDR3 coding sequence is TGCGCCAGCAGCCAAATCCCTGGCACTGAAGCTTTCTTT.

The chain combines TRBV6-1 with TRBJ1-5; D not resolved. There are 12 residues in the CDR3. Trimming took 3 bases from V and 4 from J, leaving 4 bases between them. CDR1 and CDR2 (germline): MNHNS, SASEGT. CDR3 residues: CASSDGNQPQHF. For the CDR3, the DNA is TGTGCCAGCAGTGATGGAAATCAGCCCCAGCATTTT.

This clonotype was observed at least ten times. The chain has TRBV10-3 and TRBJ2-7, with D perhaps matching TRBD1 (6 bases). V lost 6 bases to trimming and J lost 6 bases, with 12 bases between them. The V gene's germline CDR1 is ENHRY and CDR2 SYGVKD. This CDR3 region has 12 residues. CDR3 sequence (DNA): TGTGCCATCAGCCCAGGGGCGGGCGAGCAGTACTTC. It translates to CAISPGAGEQYF.

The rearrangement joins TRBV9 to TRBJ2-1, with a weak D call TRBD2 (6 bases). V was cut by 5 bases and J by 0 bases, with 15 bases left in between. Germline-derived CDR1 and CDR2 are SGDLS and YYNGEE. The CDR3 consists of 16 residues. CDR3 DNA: TGTGCCAGCAGTTTCTTGACCGGGAGCTCCTACAATGAGCAGTTCTTC. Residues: CASSFLTGSSYNEQFF.

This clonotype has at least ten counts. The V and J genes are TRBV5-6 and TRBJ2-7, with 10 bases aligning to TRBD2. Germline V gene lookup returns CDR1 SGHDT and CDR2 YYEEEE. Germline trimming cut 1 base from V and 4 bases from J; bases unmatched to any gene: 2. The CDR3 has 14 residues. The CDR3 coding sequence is TGTGCCAGCAGCTTGAGCGGGAGGGGGTACGAGCAGTACTTC. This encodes CASSLSGRGYEQYF.

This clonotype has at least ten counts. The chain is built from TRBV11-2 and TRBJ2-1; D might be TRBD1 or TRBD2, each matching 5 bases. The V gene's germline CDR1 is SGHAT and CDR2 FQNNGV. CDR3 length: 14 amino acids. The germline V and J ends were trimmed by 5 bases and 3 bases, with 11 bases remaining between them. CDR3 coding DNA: TGTGCCAGCAGCCCCGGGGCTATCTACAATGAGCAGTTCTTC. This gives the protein CASSPGAIYNEQFF.

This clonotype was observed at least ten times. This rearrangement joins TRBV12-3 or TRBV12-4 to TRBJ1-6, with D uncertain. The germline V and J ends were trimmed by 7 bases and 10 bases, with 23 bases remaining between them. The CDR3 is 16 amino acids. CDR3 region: CASTRGAGTPRSPLHF. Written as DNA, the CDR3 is TGTGCCAGCACCAGAGGCGCAGGTACGCCGCGGTCACCCCTCCACTTT.

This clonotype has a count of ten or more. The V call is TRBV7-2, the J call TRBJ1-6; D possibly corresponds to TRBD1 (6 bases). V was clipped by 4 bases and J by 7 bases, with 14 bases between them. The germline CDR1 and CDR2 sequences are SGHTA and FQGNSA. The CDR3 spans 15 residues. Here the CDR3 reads CASSYLGAGNSPLHF. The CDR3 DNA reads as TGTGCCAGCAGCTACCTGGGGGCCGGGAATTCACCCCTCCACTTT.

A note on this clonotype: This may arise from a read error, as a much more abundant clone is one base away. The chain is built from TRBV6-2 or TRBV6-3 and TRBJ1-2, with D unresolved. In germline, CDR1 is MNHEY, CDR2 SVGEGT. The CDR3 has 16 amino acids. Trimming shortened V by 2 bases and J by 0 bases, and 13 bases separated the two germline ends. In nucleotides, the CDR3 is TGTGCCAGCAGTTACGCGGGTCCTGGGACTAACTATGGCTACACCTTC. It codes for CASSYAGPGTNYGYTF.

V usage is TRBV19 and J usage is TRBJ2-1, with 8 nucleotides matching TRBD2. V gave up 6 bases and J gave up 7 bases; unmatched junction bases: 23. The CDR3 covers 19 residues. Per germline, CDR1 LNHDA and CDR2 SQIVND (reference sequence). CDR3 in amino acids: CASSNRAGGLAVLRNEQFF. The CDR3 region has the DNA TGTGCCAGTAGCAACCGGGCGGGGGGCCTAGCGGTTTTAAGGAATGAGCAGTTCTTC.

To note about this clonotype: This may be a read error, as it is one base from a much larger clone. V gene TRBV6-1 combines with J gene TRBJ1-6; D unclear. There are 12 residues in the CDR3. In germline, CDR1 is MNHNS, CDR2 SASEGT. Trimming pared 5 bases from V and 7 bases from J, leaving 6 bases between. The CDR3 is CASSFQNSPLHF. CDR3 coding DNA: TGTGCCAGCAGTTTCCAAAATTCACCCCTCCACTTT.

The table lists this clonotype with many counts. CDR3 residues: CASTKSGHTEAFF. CDR3 DNA: TGTGCCAGCACCAAGTCAGGTCACACTGAAGCTTTCTTT. The rearrangement uses TRBV12-3 or TRBV12-4 and TRBJ1-1; D unresolved. CDR3 length equals 13 residues. V dropped 7 bases and J dropped 3 bases, with 12 bases sitting between them.

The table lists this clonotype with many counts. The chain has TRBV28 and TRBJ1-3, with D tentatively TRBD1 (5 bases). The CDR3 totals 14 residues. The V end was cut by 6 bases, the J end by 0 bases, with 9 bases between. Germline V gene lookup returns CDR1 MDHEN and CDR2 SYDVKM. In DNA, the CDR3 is TGTGCCAGCAGGGGACGGTACTCTGGAAACACCATATATTTT. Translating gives CASRGRYSGNTIYF. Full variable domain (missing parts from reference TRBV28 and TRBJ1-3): DVKVTQSSRYLVKRTGEKVFLECVQDMDHENMFWYRQDPGLGLRLIYFSYDVKMKEKGDIPEGYSVSREKKERFSLILESASTNQTSMYLCASRGRYSGNTIYFGEGSWLTVV.

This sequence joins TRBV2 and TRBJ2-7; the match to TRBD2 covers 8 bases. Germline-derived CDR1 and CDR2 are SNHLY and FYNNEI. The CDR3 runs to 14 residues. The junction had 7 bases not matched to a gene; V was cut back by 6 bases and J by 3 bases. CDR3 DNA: TGTGCCAGCAGCCGGTTTAGCGGGGACTACGAGCAGTACTTC. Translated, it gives CASSRFSGDYEQYF.

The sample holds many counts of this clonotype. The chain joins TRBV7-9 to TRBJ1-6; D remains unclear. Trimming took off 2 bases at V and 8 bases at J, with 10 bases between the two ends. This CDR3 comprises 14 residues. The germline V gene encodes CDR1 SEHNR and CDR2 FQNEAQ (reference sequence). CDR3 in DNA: TGTGCCAGCAGCTTAAAGGGAATGGATTCACCCCTCCACTTT. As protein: CASSLKGMDSPLHF.